A single sample is the source of the 10 T cell receptor beta chains below, sequenced in a study of control samples from healthy donors and cancer patients. The repertoire was sequenced with immunoSEQ multiplex PCR; TCRdb's copy has only in-frame clones and lacks some. The sample lists roughly 180,000 clones, 75% to 95% occurring once. The specimen sequenced was blood. The source is a woman in her thirties or forties in good health.

The chain combines TRBV5-1 with TRBJ2-3; 12 bases match TRBD2. In germline, CDR1 is SGHRS, CDR2 YFSETQ. V was clipped by 2 bases and J by 1 base; unmatched bases: 2. CDR3 size: 16 residues. In nucleotides, the CDR3 is TGCGCCAGCAGCTTACTAGCGGGGGGCGGCACAGATACGCAGTATTTT. Translating gives CASSLLAGGGTDTQYF.

This chain links TRBV19 with TRBJ1-5; D ambiguous. The V and J ends lost 4 bases and 4 bases respectively, with 14 bases between them. Germline CDR1 is LNHDA and CDR2 is SQIVND (reference sequence). The CDR3 extends over 15 amino acids. The CDR3 sequence is CASSSLPGRNQPQHF. CDR3 nucleotides: TGTGCCAGTAGTAGTCTCCCTGGGAGAAATCAGCCCCAGCATTTT.

In the case of this clone: Other nucleotide sequences from this sample produce the same CDR3. The chain joins TRBV27 to TRBJ1-1; possible D gene TRBD1, 5 bases. The CDR3 runs 14 residues. Germline-derived CDR1 and CDR2 are MNHEY and SMNVEV (reference sequence). V was cut by 3 bases and J by 1 base, with 9 bases left in between. Here the CDR3 reads CASSFGTGNTEAFF. CDR3 nucleotides: TGTGCCAGCAGTTTTGGAACAGGGAACACTGAAGCTTTCTTT.

The CDR3 region has the DNA TGTGCCAGTAGTACTCCTGGGACAGAGGACCAAGAGACCCAGTACTTC. Translating it yields CASSTPGTEDQETQYF. The rearrangement uses TRBV19 and TRBJ2-5; TRBD1 aligns across 7 bases. The CDR3 extends over 16 amino acids. Unmatched junction bases numbered 8, after V lost 4 bases and J lost 0 bases. The V gene's germline CDR1 is LNHDA and CDR2 SQIVND (reference sequence).

V gene TRBV9 combines with J gene TRBJ1-2; TRBD1 matches 7 bases. The CDR3 runs 13 residues. The germline V gene encodes CDR1 SGDLS and CDR2 YYNGEE. Trimming removed 4 bases from V and 3 bases from J; junction bases left unmatched: 3. CDR3 sequence: CASSYGTDYGYTF. DNA of the CDR3: TGTGCCAGCAGCTACGGGACAGACTATGGCTACACCTTC.

The chain uses TRBV2 and TRBJ1-1; D may be TRBD1 (5 bases). Germline CDR1 reads SNHLY; CDR2 reads FYNNEI. The CDR3 spans 13 residues. The V and J ends lost 3 bases and 11 bases respectively, with 16 bases between them. The CDR3 is CASSDRGAGMAFF. CDR3 DNA: TGTGCCAGCAGTGATAGGGGCGCGGGGATGGCTTTCTTT.

The V and J genes are TRBV6-5 and TRBJ2-7; TRBD2 aligns across 10 bases. Germline assignment: CDR1 MNHEY and CDR2 SVGAGI. J was trimmed by 4 bases and V by 4 bases; bases with no gene match: 4. This CDR3 contains 14 residues. CDR3: CASSSAGGIYEQYF. CDR3 DNA sequence: TGTGCCAGCAGTTCAGCGGGGGGGATATACGAGCAGTACTTC.

This chain links TRBV2 with TRBJ2-7; TRBD1 aligns across 11 bases. J lost 4 bases, V lost 6 bases, and 8 bases had no gene match. CDR3 length: 15 amino acids. In germline, CDR1 is SNHLY, CDR2 FYNNEI. CDR3 residues: CASRGGQGAMYEQYF. The CDR3 DNA reads as TGTGCCAGCAGAGGAGGACAGGGGGCGATGTACGAGCAGTACTTC.

This clone appeared once. The chain links TRBV11-2 to TRBJ1-1; 8 nucleotides align to TRBD1. The CDR3 has 17 amino acids. The V gene end was trimmed by 1 base and the J gene end by 6 bases; junction bases not matched to a gene: 13. The germline V gene encodes CDR1 SGHAT and CDR2 FQNNGV. DNA of the CDR3: TGTGCCAGCAGCTTAGCGGGGAGGAGACAGGGGAGGTCTGAAGCTTTCTTT. Its translation is CASSLAGRRQGRSEAFF.

This rearrangement joins TRBV19 to TRBJ1-1; D gene unclear. Deletions cut 3 bases from V and 7 bases from J, with 15 bases between. Germline CDR1 LNHDA, CDR2 SQIVND (reference sequence). The CDR3 is made up of 14 amino acids. CDR3 sequence (DNA): TGTGCCAGTAGTATGTCCGGGAGACCCCTTGAAGCTTTCTTT. Translation gives CASSMSGRPLEAFF.